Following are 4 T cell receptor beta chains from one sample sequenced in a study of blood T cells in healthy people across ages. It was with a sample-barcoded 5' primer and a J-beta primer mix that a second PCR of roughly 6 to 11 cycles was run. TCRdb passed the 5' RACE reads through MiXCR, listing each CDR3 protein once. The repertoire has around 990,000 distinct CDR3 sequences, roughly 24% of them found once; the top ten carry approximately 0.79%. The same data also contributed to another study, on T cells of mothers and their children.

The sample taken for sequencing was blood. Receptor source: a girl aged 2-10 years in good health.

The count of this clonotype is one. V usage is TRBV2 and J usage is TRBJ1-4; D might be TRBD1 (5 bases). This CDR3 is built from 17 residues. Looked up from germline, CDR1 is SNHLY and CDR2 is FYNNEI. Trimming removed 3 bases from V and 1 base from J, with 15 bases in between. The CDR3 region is CASSDIGGRGTNEKLFF. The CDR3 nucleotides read TGTGCCAGCAGTGACATTGGGGGGAGAGGAACTAATGAAAAACTGTTTTTT.

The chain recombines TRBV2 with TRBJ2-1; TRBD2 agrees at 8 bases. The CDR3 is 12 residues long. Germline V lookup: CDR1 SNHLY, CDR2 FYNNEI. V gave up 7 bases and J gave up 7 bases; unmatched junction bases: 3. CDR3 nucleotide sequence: TGTGCCAGCATTAGCGGGGTTAATGAGCAGTTCTTC. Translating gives CASISGVNEQFF.

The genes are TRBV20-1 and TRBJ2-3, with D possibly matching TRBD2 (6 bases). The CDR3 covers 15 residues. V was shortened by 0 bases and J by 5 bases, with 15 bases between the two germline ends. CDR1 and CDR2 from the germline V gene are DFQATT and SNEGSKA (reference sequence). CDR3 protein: CSARDGFGGKDTQYF. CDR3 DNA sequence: TGCAGTGCTAGAGATGGGTTTGGGGGGAAAGATACGCAGTATTTT.

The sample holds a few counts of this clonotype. The CDR3 loop is CASSQEYSNRTGVRRETQYF. CDR3 bases: TGTGCCAGCAGCCAAGAGTATAGTAATCGGACAGGGGTGAGGAGAGAGACCCAGTACTTC. The chain links TRBV14 to TRBJ2-5; TRBD1 aligns across 9 bases. Germline lookup yields CDR1 SGHDN and CDR2 FVKESK. The length of the CDR3 is 20 residues. The V and J ends lost 0 bases and 4 bases, in that order; junction bases with no gene match: 18.